This is a list of T cell receptor beta chains from one sample in a study of shared clonotypes between healthy human individuals. Sequencing was performed with immunoSEQ multiplex PCR; in TCRdb, only in-frame clones are kept and a portion is missing. The sample holds 450,000 to 600,000 clones, 65% to 80% seen once. The sequencing sample was made of PBMCs. These receptors originate from a middle-aged woman in good health. Some clones in this sample may be carry-over from other donors' samples. Each CDR3 is given with its conserved first and last residue. The order of the fields is J gene, clone size, D gene, V gene, CDR3 protein, CDR3 DNA. A D gene is named only where the DNA matches it firmly. Not every row has a clone size; where given, it reads once, few, many or a size class.

TRBJ1-1	NA	NA	TRBV28	CASSPSGGGLSNTEAFF	TGTGCCAGCAGTCCGTCGGGTGGGGGGCTCTCGAACACTGAAGCTTTCTTT
TRBJ2-3	NA	TRBD2	TRBV10-2	CASREGGTDTQYF	TGCGCCAGCCGGGAGGGCGGGACAGATACGCAGTATTTT
TRBJ2-1	NA	NA	TRBV15	CATGYYNEQFF	TGTGCCACCGGCTACTACAATGAGCAGTTCTTC
TRBJ2-1	few	NA	TRBV6-4	CASSDSREANEQFF	TGTGCCAGCAGTGACTCGCGGGAAGCGAATGAGCAGTTCTTC
TRBJ2-7	NA	TRBD1	TRBV18	CASSSGQGPYEQYF	TGTGCCAGCTCATCCGGACAGGGACCCTACGAGCAGTACTTC
TRBJ2-5	NA	NA	TRBV28	CASKWGALGGGQETQYF	TGTGCCAGCAAGTGGGGGGCGCTTGGAGGGGGCCAAGAGACCCAGTACTTC
TRBJ2-7	NA	TRBD1	TRBV28	CASSLVGTGDYEQYF	TGTGCCAGCAGTTTAGTGGGGACAGGGGACTACGAGCAGTACTTC
TRBJ2-7	NA	NA	TRBV27	CASKGGGHEQYF	TGTGCCAGCAAGGGAGGGGGCCACGAGCAGTACTTC
TRBJ1-2	NA	TRBD1	TRBV6-5	CASSYSRQGESGYTF	TGTGCCAGCAGTTACTCGAGACAGGGTGAGAGCGGCTACACCTTC
TRBJ2-1	NA	NA	TRBV27	CASRPLGTYNEQFF	TGTGCCAGCCGCCCGTTGGGGACATACAATGAGCAGTTCTTC
TRBJ1-4	NA	NA	TRBV19	CASSAGAGEKLFF	TGTGCCAGTAGTGCCGGGGCAGGGGAAAAACTGTTTTTT
TRBJ2-3	NA	NA	TRBV7-9	CASSFSQASTDTQYF	TGTGCCAGCAGCTTTTCGCAAGCTAGCACAGATACGCAGTATTTT
TRBJ1-4	once	NA	TRBV11-2	CASSRSIRTNEKLFF	TGTGCCAGCAGCCGAAGTATCAGAACTAATGAAAAACTGTTTTTT
TRBJ2-7	NA	TRBD2	TRBV18	CASSPTREGLFEQYF	TGTGCCAGCTCACCAACGCGGGAGGGCCTCTTCGAGCAGTACTTC
TRBJ2-3	NA	NA	TRBV1	CTSSQPVSGSPTDTQYF	TGCACCAGCAGCCAGCCCGTTAGCGGGAGTCCCACAGATACGCAGTATTTT
TRBJ1-5	few	TRBD1	TRBV6-1	CASSGTGAQPQHF	TGTGCCAGCAGCGGGACAGGGGCCCAGCCCCAGCATTTT
TRBJ2-7	NA	TRBD2	TRBV18	CASSPSAGSSYEQYF	TGTGCCAGCTCACCGTCAGCGGGGAGCTCCTACGAGCAGTACTTC
TRBJ2-5	NA	TRBD1	TRBV5-6	CASSELGQGAETQYF	TGTGCCAGCAGCGAACTCGGACAGGGGGCTGAGACCCAGTACTTC
TRBJ2-1	NA	TRBD2	TRBV19	CASSQSGLAYNEQFF	TGTGCCAGTAGTCAGTCGGGACTAGCGTACAATGAGCAGTTCTTC
TRBJ1-5	NA	NA	TRBV19	CASSRGNSNQPQHF	TGTGCCAGTAGTAGGGGAAATAGCAATCAGCCCCAGCATTTT
TRBJ2-6	NA	TRBD2	TRBV4-2	CASSQEPLAGVTSGANVLTF	TGTGCCAGCAGCCAAGAGCCCCTAGCGGGAGTTACCTCTGGGGCCAACGTCCTGACTTTC
TRBJ2-2	NA	TRBD2	TRBV7-2	CASSFLAGDGELFF	TGTGCCAGCAGCTTTCTAGCGGGAGACGGGGAGCTGTTTTTT
TRBJ2-5	NA	NA	TRBV28	CASSFMLPSGTQYF	TGTGCCAGCAGTTTTATGCTCCCCTCCGGGACCCAGTACTTC
TRBJ1-4	NA	NA	TRBV4-1	CASSQKARGKNEKLFF	TGCGCCAGCAGCCAAAAAGCACGGGGGAAGAATGAAAAACTGTTTTTT
TRBJ2-2	NA	TRBD2	TRBV6-1	CASSELVGGLTGELFF	TGTGCCAGCAGTGAATTGGTGGGAGGGCTCACCGGGGAGCTGTTTTTT
TRBJ2-2	NA	TRBD1	TRBV5-4	CASSSRTGATTGELFF	TGTGCCAGCAGCTCCAGGACAGGGGCGACCACCGGGGAGCTGTTTTTT
TRBJ1-2	many	NA	TRBV27	CASSLKGKNYGYTF	TGTGCCAGCAGTTTAAAGGGAAAGAACTATGGCTACACCTTC
TRBJ2-3	NA	NA	TRBV5-4	CASSLGGTDTQYF	TGTGCCAGCAGCTTGGGTGGCACAGATACGCAGTATTTT
TRBJ2-4	NA	NA	TRBV2	CASSEALGSQNIQYF	TGTGCCAGCAGTGAAGCGCTCGGCAGTCAAAACATTCAGTACTTC
TRBJ2-3	NA	NA	TRBV4-3	CASSQDVQTDTQYF	TGCGCCAGCAGCCAAGACGTCCAGACGGATACGCAGTATTTT
TRBJ1-1	NA	TRBD1	TRBV18	CASSPVQGGAEAFF	TGTGCCAGCTCACCGGTACAGGGGGGCGCTGAAGCTTTCTTT
TRBJ2-7	NA	NA	TRBV25-1	CASSGPAGATEQYF	TGTGCCAGCAGTGGCCCCGCTGGGGCGACCGAGCAGTACTTC
TRBJ2-3	NA	NA	TRBV7-9	CASSSSPAWVEPTDTQYF	TGTGCCAGCAGCTCCTCCCCCGCATGGGTGGAGCCCACAGATACGCAGTATTTT
TRBJ2-1	NA	TRBD1	TRBV30	CAWSPQGVRDEQFF	TGTGCCTGGTCCCCCCAGGGGGTAAGGGATGAGCAGTTCTTC
TRBJ1-4	once	NA	TRBV4-3	CASSQGDATNEKLFF	TGCGCCAGCAGCCAAGGAGATGCAACTAATGAAAAACTGTTTTTT
TRBJ1-2	once	NA	TRBV9	CASSVAGEGGYTF	TGTGCCAGCAGCGTAGCAGGGGAGGGTGGCTACACCTTC
TRBJ2-7	NA	TRBD2	TRBV2	CASGTSGISYEQYF	TGTGCCAGCGGCACTAGCGGGATCTCCTACGAGCAGTACTTC
TRBJ2-7	NA	NA	TRBV29-1	CSVSGSSYEQYF	TGCAGCGTTTCAGGGAGCTCCTACGAGCAGTACTTC
TRBJ2-1	NA	TRBD2	TRBV7-9	CASSLGGGRAVNEQFF	TGTGCCAGCAGCTTAGGTGGCGGGAGGGCGGTCAATGAGCAGTTCTTC
TRBJ1-1	few	NA	TRBV7-3	CASSSQMNTEAFF	TGTGCCAGCAGCTCACAGATGAACACTGAAGCTTTCTTT
TRBJ1-3	NA	NA	TRBV7-2	CASSFGPSGNTIYF	TGTGCCAGCAGCTTCGGCCCCTCTGGAAACACCATATATTTT
TRBJ2-3	NA	NA	TRBV18	CASSPTRSTDTQYF	TGTGCCAGCTCACCAACTAGGAGCACAGATACGCAGTATTTT
TRBJ2-5	NA	TRBD2	TRBV30	CAWSVLPAGGLQETQYF	TGTGCCTGGAGTGTACTTCCAGCGGGAGGTCTTCAAGAGACCCAGTACTTC
TRBJ2-2	once	NA	TRBV29-1	CSVASAVTGELFF	TGCAGCGTCGCTTCGGCCGTAACCGGGGAGCTGTTTTTT
TRBJ2-2	NA	NA	TRBV6-1	CASSPTGMGVGELFF	TGTGCCAGCAGCCCAACAGGGATGGGGGTCGGGGAGCTGTTTTTT
TRBJ2-1	NA	NA	TRBV7-9	CASSSNAPGDEQFF	TGTGCCAGCAGCTCAAACGCCCCGGGTGATGAGCAGTTCTTC
TRBJ2-7	few	NA	TRBV6-6	CASSYAPYEQYF	TGTGCCAGCAGTTACGCCCCCTACGAGCAGTACTTC
TRBJ2-7	NA	NA	TRBV5-1	CASSENRVSEQYF	TGCGCCAGCAGCGAAAACAGGGTTTCCGAGCAGTACTTC
TRBJ1-1	NA	NA	TRBV28	CASSLMYYTEAFF	TGTGCCAGCAGTTTAATGTATTACACTGAAGCTTTCTTT
TRBJ2-7	NA	NA	TRBV2	CASSVTGRGEQYF	TGTGCCAGCAGCGTGACAGGGAGGGGCGAGCAGTACTTC
TRBJ1-3	once	NA	TRBV15	CATSRGSWGAGNTIYF	TGTGCCACCAGCAGGGGATCATGGGGGGCAGGAAACACCATATATTTT
TRBJ2-5	once	NA	TRBV7-2	CASSLVRGKTQYF	TGTGCCAGCAGCTTAGTCAGGGGAAAGACCCAGTACTTC
TRBJ2-7	many	TRBD1	TRBV5-4	CASSPDQGAYEQYF	TGTGCCAGCAGCCCGGACCAGGGGGCCTACGAGCAGTACTTC
TRBJ2-5	few	TRBD2	TRBV11-3	CASSPGGRAGRETQYF	TGTGCCAGCAGCCCCGGCGGGAGGGCCGGGCGGGAGACCCAGTACTTC
TRBJ2-7	NA	NA	TRBV5-1	CASSLAGTYSYEQYF	TGCGCCAGCAGCTTGGCAGGGACCTACTCCTACGAGCAGTACTTC